The 18 T cell receptor beta chains presented below share a single source sample, sequenced in a study of blood T cell repertoires in COVID-19. The repertoire was sequenced with immunoSEQ multiplex PCR; TCRdb's copy has only in-frame clones and lacks some. This sample has 85,000 to 120,000 clones, with under 85% found just once. Material: peripheral blood. The receptors were sampled from a woman aged 55 to 70 with acute or convalescent COVID-19.

The chain joins TRBV2 to TRBJ2-1; 12 nucleotides agree with TRBD2. Germline V gene sequence: CDR1 SNHLY, CDR2 FYNNEI. V lost 8 bases and J lost 7; bases outside the gene matches: 6. The CDR3 runs to 14 residues. CDR3 in amino acids: CASRRLAGDNEQFF. The CDR3 DNA sequence: TGTGCCAGCCGACGACTAGCGGGAGATAATGAGCAGTTCTTC.

J is TRBJ1-1 and V is TRBV18; 7 bases agree with TRBD1. After removal of 3 bases from V and 4 bases from J, the junction contained 8 bases not matched to a gene. The CDR3 runs 15 residues. The V gene's germline CDR1 is KGHSH and CDR2 LQKENI. This chain's CDR3 is CASSPSRQGGTEAFF. In DNA, the CDR3 is TGTGCCAGCTCACCTTCTCGCCAGGGGGGCACTGAAGCTTTCTTT.

The rearrangement joins TRBV13 to TRBJ2-3, with D uncertain. V shed 0 bases and J shed 2 bases, with 6 bases lying between them. CDR1 and CDR2 (germline): PRHDT, FYEKMQ (reference sequence). The CDR3 consists of 14 residues. CDR3 DNA: TGTGCCAGCAGCTTAGGCGGGTACACAGATACGCAGTATTTT. Translating it yields CASSLGGYTDTQYF. Full variable domain (remainder filled in from reference TRBV13 and TRBJ2-3): AAGVIQSPRHLIKEKRETATLKCYPIPRHDTVYWYQQGPGQDPQFLISFYEKMQSDKGSIPDRFSAQQFSDYHSELNMSSLELGDSALYFCASSLGGYTDTQYFGPGTRLTVL.

The genes are TRBV5-5 and TRBJ1-1, with unresolved D. The CDR3 is 14 amino acids. V lost 3 bases and J lost 2, with 11 bases in between. Germline V gene data show CDR1 as SGHKS and CDR2 as YYEKEE (reference sequence). The CDR3 is CASSSLEQNTEAFF. The CDR3 nucleotides are TGTGCCAGCAGCTCCCTGGAGCAAAACACTGAAGCTTTCTTT.

The rearrangement uses TRBV5-1 and TRBJ2-2; possibly TRBD2 for D (7 bases). The CDR3 is 15 amino acids. V dropped 4 bases and J dropped 3 bases, with 13 bases sitting between them. The germline CDR1 and CDR2 sequences are SGHRS and YFSETQ. The CDR3 bases are TGCGCCAGCAGCAGGGAGGGGGGAGACACCGGGGAGCTGTTTTTT. Amino acid sequence: CASSREGGDTGELFF.

The chain uses TRBV6-5 and TRBJ2-5; 9 nucleotides agree with TRBD2. Trimming cost V 6 bases and J 2 bases; bases outside gene matches: 4. The CDR3 totals 14 residues. Germline V gene lookup returns CDR1 MNHEY and CDR2 SVGAGI. CDR3 DNA: TGTGCCAGCAGACTGGGACTAGCTCAAGAGACCCAGTACTTC. Its protein product is CASRLGLAQETQYF.

The chain links TRBV7-2 to TRBJ1-2, with D tentatively TRBD1 (5 bases). CDR3 length equals 13 residues. Trimming stripped 4 bases from V and 4 bases from J, with 10 bases between. Germline assignment: CDR1 SGHTA and CDR2 FQGNSA. CDR3 residues: CASSSQDLYGYTF. The DNA of the CDR3 is TGTGCCAGCAGCTCACAGGATCTCTATGGCTACACCTTC.

V gene TRBV3-1 (or the pseudogene TRBV3-2) combines with J gene TRBJ2-6; D not certain. Germline CDR1 and CDR2: LGHDT and YNNKEL (reference sequence). The CDR3 loop spans 17 amino acids. Trimming left V 0 bases short and J 0 bases short, with 9 bases between. In nucleotides, the CDR3 is TGTGCCAGCAGCCAAGAATCTAGGTTCTCTGGGGCCAACGTCCTGACTTTC. Translating it yields CASSQESRFSGANVLTF.

The chain uses TRBV7-8 and TRBJ1-5, with D possibly matching TRBD1 (5 bases). Trimming removed 1 base at V and 7 bases at J, with 14 bases between. The CDR3 totals 15 residues. Germline loops: CDR1 SGHVS, CDR2 FQNEAQ. The CDR3 coding sequence is TGTGCCAGCAGCTTAGACCTCCCGGGGGAACAGCCCCAGCATTTT. This gives the protein CASSLDLPGEQPQHF.

In its sample, this clone was seen a few times. The chain employs TRBV28 and TRBJ1-6; no clear D gene. V was clipped by 5 bases and J by 8 bases, with 10 bases between them. The length of the CDR3 is 13 residues. CDR1 is MDHEN and CDR2 is SYDVKM in the germline V gene. CDR3 nucleotide sequence: TGTGCCAGCAGTCCCAGGCCAGATTCACCCCTCCACTTT. Its protein product is CASSPRPDSPLHF.

This chain uses TRBV2 with TRBJ1-5; D gene unclear. This CDR3 comprises 16 residues. Germline V lookup: CDR1 SNHLY, CDR2 FYNNEI. V lost 3 bases and J 1 base, leaving 13 bases between the germline ends. The CDR3 is CASSDYAGQSNQPQHF. In DNA, the CDR3 is TGTGCCAGCAGTGATTACGCAGGTCAAAGCAATCAGCCCCAGCATTTT.

V and J are TRBV7-3 and TRBJ2-3, with TRBD2 matching over 9 bases. This CDR3 has 15 residues. In germline, CDR1 is SGHTA, CDR2 FQGTGA. V was pared by 1 base and J by 2 bases, with 1 base of the junction left unmatched. The CDR3 here is CASSLRLAVTDTQYF. The DNA of the CDR3 is TGTGCCAGCAGCTTAAGACTAGCGGTCACAGATACGCAGTATTTT. The complete variable domain, with remaining parts taken from reference TRBV7-3 and TRBJ2-3, reads GAGVSQTPSNKVTEKGKYVELRCDPISGHTALYWYRQSLGQGPEFLIYFQGTGAADDSGLPNDRFFAVRPEGSVSTLKIQRTERGDSAVYLCASSLRLAVTDTQYFGPGTRLTVL.

V gene TRBV11-2 combines with J gene TRBJ1-3; unclear D gene. V lost 0 bases to trimming and J lost 0 bases, with 6 bases between them. The CDR3 extends over 15 amino acids. Germline lookup yields CDR1 SGHAT and CDR2 FQNNGV. The CDR3 is CASSLDIISGNTIYF. The CDR3 coding sequence is TGTGCCAGCAGCTTAGATATTATCTCTGGAAACACCATATATTTT.

The chain carries TRBV30 and TRBJ2-5; 13 bases are shared with TRBD2. In germline, CDR1 is GTSNPN, CDR2 SVGIG (reference sequence). With 3 bases clipped from V and 3 bases from J, the junction kept 4 bases outside the gene matches. The CDR3 has 15 amino acids. The CDR3 region is CAWSLGLAGEETQYF. DNA of the CDR3: TGTGCCTGGAGCCTAGGACTAGCGGGAGAAGAGACCCAGTACTTC. Filled out from reference TRBV30 and TRBJ2-5, the complete variable domain reads SQTIHQWPATLVQPVGSPLSLECTVEGTSNPNLYWYRQAAGRGLQLLFYSVGIGQISSEVPQNLSASRPQDRQFILSSKKLLLSDSGFYLCAWSLGLAGEETQYFGPGTRLLVL.

The rearrangement joins TRBV18 to TRBJ2-1; no clear D gene. Trimming took off 0 bases at V and 4 bases at J, with 10 bases between the two ends. Germline V gene data show CDR1 as KGHSH and CDR2 as LQKENI. This CDR3 has 15 amino acids. In DNA, the CDR3 is TGTGCCAGCTCACCACCTTCTTTCAGATACAATGAGCAGTTCTTC. This translates into CASSPPSFRYNEQFF. The full variable domain, completed using reference TRBV18 and TRBJ2-1, is NAGVMQNPRHLVRRRGQEARLRCSPMKGHSHVYWYRQLPEEGLKFMVYLQKENIIDESGMPKERFSAEFPKEGPSILRIQQVVRGDSAAYFCASSPPSFRYNEQFFGPGTRLTVL.

This chain links TRBV24-1 with TRBJ2-7; 7 bases line up with TRBD1. The J segment lost 2 bases and the V segment lost 0 bases, leaving 3 bases of the junction unmatched. The CDR3 spans 15 residues. Germline loops: CDR1 KGHDR, CDR2 SFDVKD. The CDR3 DNA sequence: TGTGCCACCAGTGATTTGGGGACAGCGCCCTACGAGCAGTACTTC. Translation gives CATSDLGTAPYEQYF.

The CDR3 loop is CASTPGQENQPQHF. The CDR3 DNA sequence: TGTGCCAGCACCCCGGGACAGGAAAATCAGCCCCAGCATTTT. V gene TRBV6-2 or TRBV6-3 combines with J gene TRBJ1-5; 8 bases align to TRBD1. This CDR3 spans 14 amino acids. Germline V gives CDR1 MNHEY, CDR2 SVGEGT. Trimming took 7 bases from V and 4 from J; bases not matched to a gene: 6.

This clone is a singleton in its sample. The V gene is TRBV4-1, the J gene TRBJ1-3; D may be TRBD1 (6 bases). This CDR3 contains 17 residues. Deletions cut 2 bases from V and 0 bases from J, with 14 bases between. Germline values: CDR1 MGHRA, CDR2 YSYEKL. CDR3 in amino acids: CASSQLVVRGSGNTIYF. The CDR3 DNA sequence: TGCGCCAGCAGCCAACTTGTGGTCAGGGGCTCTGGAAACACCATATATTTT.